Each of the 24 T cell receptor beta chains below was sequenced from the same sample in a study of T cell responses to AZD1222 COVID-19 vaccine. The repertoire was sequenced with immunoSEQ multiplex PCR; TCRdb's copy has only in-frame clones and lacks some. The sample contains more than 250,000 clones, about 92% of which appear only once. Here the sequenced sample was peripheral blood, taken on day 0 of AZD1222 vaccination. All receptors come from an adult in good health.

The genes are TRBV18 and TRBJ2-5; TRBD2 aligns across 14 bases. With 5 bases clipped from V and 4 bases from J, the junction kept 3 bases outside the gene matches. There are 15 residues in the CDR3. Germline lookup yields CDR1 KGHSH and CDR2 LQKENI. CDR3 nucleotide sequence: TGTGCCAGCTCAGCGGGACTAGCGGGAGCAGAGACCCAGTACTTC. It codes for CASSAGLAGAETQYF.

The CDR3 region has the DNA TGTGCCAGCAGCCTTGGACTAGCGGGAAGGAATGAGCAGTTCTTC. It yields the protein CASSLGLAGRNEQFF. The chain joins TRBV7-9 to TRBJ2-1; 12 bases are a match to TRBD2. The V gene's germline CDR1 is SEHNR and CDR2 FQNEAQ (reference sequence). CDR3 size: 15 residues. V was clipped by 5 bases and J by 7 bases; unmatched bases: 6.

This sequence joins TRBV5-1 and TRBJ1-4; D is unresolved. V was shortened by 0 bases and J by 0 bases, with 6 bases between the two germline ends. The CDR3 spans 15 residues. Germline CDR1 is SGHRS and CDR2 is YFSETQ. For the CDR3, the DNA is TGCGCCAGCAGCTTGGACCCGGCAACTAATGAAAAACTGTTTTTT. Translating gives CASSLDPATNEKLFF.

The chain combines TRBV5-1 with TRBJ2-1; D perhaps matches TRBD2 (6 bases). Deletions cut 6 bases from V and 4 bases from J, with 14 bases between. The germline gives CDR1 SGHRS, CDR2 YFSETQ. The CDR3 contains 14 residues. For the CDR3, the DNA is TGCGCCAGCACCCCGGGGGAGGCATACAATGAGCAGTTCTTC. This gives the protein CASTPGEAYNEQFF.

The CDR3 here is CSAGQRETQYF. The CDR3 region has the DNA TGCAGCGCGGGACAGCGGGAGACCCAGTACTTC. The rearrangement joins TRBV29-1 to TRBJ2-5; 7 bases map to TRBD1. After removal of 7 bases from V and 5 bases from J, the junction contained 4 bases not matched to a gene. CDR1 is SQVTM and CDR2 is ANQGSEA in the germline V gene. CDR3 length: 11 residues.

V usage is TRBV11-2 and J usage is TRBJ2-7; 11 bases match TRBD2. V shed 4 bases, J shed 6 bases, and the junction held 5 bases outside the gene matches. Germline V gene data show CDR1 as SGHAT and CDR2 as FQNNGV. The CDR3 extends over 14 amino acids. The chain's CDR3 is CASSSLAGAGEQYF. Written as DNA, the CDR3 is TGTGCCAGCAGCTCACTAGCGGGAGCCGGCGAGCAGTACTTC. The entire variable domain, with the rest obtained from reference TRBV11-2 and TRBJ2-7, is as follows: EAGVAQSPRYKIIEKRQSVAFWCNPISGHATLYWYQQILGQGPKLLIQFQNNGVVDDSQLPKDRFSAERLKGVDSTLKIQPAKLEDSAVYLCASSSLAGAGEQYFGPGTRLTVT.

The chain carries TRBV18 and TRBJ2-7, with D possibly being TRBD2 (5 bases). Germline V gene lookup returns CDR1 KGHSH and CDR2 LQKENI. The CDR3 contains 14 residues. V was clipped by 4 bases and J by 5 bases, with 15 bases between them. The CDR3 region has the DNA TGTGCCAGCTCACAGTTGTTGACTATAGACGAGCAGTACTTC. The encoded protein is CASSQLLTIDEQYF.

This rearrangement joins TRBV5-5 to TRBJ2-7; the match to TRBD1 covers 8 bases. This CDR3 is 15 amino acids long. The germline V gene has CDR1 SGHKS and CDR2 YYEKEE (reference sequence). Unmatched junction bases numbered 6, after V lost 4 bases and J lost 0 bases. In nucleotides, the CDR3 is TGTGCCAGCAGCCCACAGGGGGTGAGCTCCTACGAGCAGTACTTC. As protein: CASSPQGVSSYEQYF.

Written as DNA, the CDR3 is TGTGCCAGCTCACCTACCGGGACAGGGGTTTCCTACGAGCAGTACTTC. This codes for CASSPTGTGVSYEQYF. The chain recombines TRBV18 with TRBJ2-7, with TRBD1 matching 10 bases. This CDR3 has 16 residues. Germline trimming cut 3 bases from V and 1 base from J; bases unmatched to any gene: 6. In germline, CDR1 is KGHSH, CDR2 LQKENI.

This clone was found once. The chain recombines TRBV5-8 with TRBJ2-3; 7 positions agree with TRBD1. After removal of 7 bases from V and 0 bases from J, the junction contained 5 bases not matched to a gene. Looked up from germline, CDR1 is SGHTS and CDR2 is YDEGEE. This CDR3 has 14 amino acids. CDR3 region: CASRRTGSTDTQYF. The CDR3 DNA reads TGTGCCAGCCGCAGGACAGGAAGCACAGATACGCAGTATTTT.

The chain employs TRBV5-1 and TRBJ1-3; perhaps TRBD1 as D (5 bases). The CDR3 is 15 amino acids. V was pared by 4 bases and J by 0 bases, with 11 bases between. Germline CDR1 is SGHRS and CDR2 is YFSETQ. CDR3: CASSLPGGSGNTIYF. CDR3 sequence (DNA): TGCGCCAGCAGCCTCCCGGGGGGCTCTGGAAACACCATATATTTT.

The chain couples TRBV6-1 to TRBJ1-1, with D perhaps matching TRBD1 (5 bases). Trimming pared 3 bases from V and 4 bases from J, leaving 18 bases between. CDR3 size: 16 residues. CDR1 is MNHNS, CDR2 SASEGT, per germline. CDR3 sequence reads: CASSDRGDWEGTEAFF. DNA of the CDR3: TGTGCCAGCAGTGATAGGGGAGACTGGGAGGGCACTGAAGCTTTCTTT.

The V and J genes are TRBV7-9 and TRBJ2-6; tentatively, D is TRBD2 (6 bases). The germline V and J ends were trimmed by 5 bases and 1 base, with 12 bases remaining between them. In germline, CDR1 is SEHNR, CDR2 FQNEAQ (reference sequence). CDR3 length: 16 amino acids. This CDR3 reads CASSPMEGSGANVLTF. The CDR3 nucleotides are TGTGCCAGCAGCCCTATGGAGGGGTCTGGGGCCAACGTCCTGACTTTC.

The chain employs TRBV3-1 (or the pseudogene TRBV3-2) and TRBJ2-3; 12 bases line up with TRBD2. CDR1 and CDR2 from the germline V gene are LGHDT and YNNKEL (reference sequence). The length of the CDR3 is 19 residues. After removal of 4 bases from V and 6 bases from J, the junction contained 17 bases not matched to a gene. CDR3 DNA sequence: TGTGCCAGCAGCCGATGGGGGCTAGCGGGAGGGCCCCCTCAGGATACGCAGTATTTT. This codes for CASSRWGLAGGPPQDTQYF.

J is TRBJ2-2 and V is TRBV10-1, with a possible D match to TRBD2 (7 bases). The germline gives CDR1 WNHNN, CDR2 SYGVQD (reference sequence). The CDR3 has 15 amino acids. V shed 10 bases and J shed 6 bases, with 21 bases lying between them. The CDR3 coding sequence is TGCGCCACCCGAAAGGGGGGGGGTCCCCCCGGGGAGCTGTTTTTT. This sequence encodes CATRKGGGPPGELFF.

CDR3 nucleotides: TGTGCCAGCAGTTACTCGAAACTAGCGGGTGTATACGAGCAGTACTTC. Translation: CASSYSKLAGVYEQYF. The gene calls are TRBV6-5 and TRBJ2-7; 9 bases align to TRBD2. This CDR3 is 16 amino acids long. The V and J ends lost 0 bases and 4 bases, in that order; junction bases with no gene match: 7. From germline, CDR1 is MNHEY and CDR2 SVGAGI.

The J gene is TRBJ1-6, the V gene TRBV7-9, with unresolved D. Trimming took off 1 base at V and 7 bases at J, with 8 bases between the two ends. The CDR3 contains 14 residues. CDR1 is SEHNR, CDR2 FQNEAQ, per germline (reference sequence). The CDR3 sequence: CASSLEQPNSPLHF. CDR3 coding DNA: TGTGCCAGCAGCTTAGAACAGCCAAATTCACCCCTCCACTTT.

The chain recombines TRBV20-1 with TRBJ2-1; 8 bases are shared with TRBD2. The germline CDR1 and CDR2 sequences are DFQATT and SNEGSKA (reference sequence). This CDR3 has 11 amino acids. V was pared by 1 base and J by 15 bases, with 5 bases of the junction left unmatched. Here the CDR3 reads CSARAGTRSFF. CDR3 DNA sequence: TGCAGTGCTAGAGCAGGGACTAGGTCGTTCTTC.

This clone was found once. The chain employs TRBV5-5 and TRBJ1-5; tentative D call: TRBD1 (6 bases). The V end was cut by 0 bases, the J end by 5 bases, with 9 bases between. Germline CDR1 and CDR2: SGHKS and YYEKEE (reference sequence). The CDR3 contains 14 residues. The CDR3 loop reads CASSLETGDQPQHF. DNA for the CDR3: TGTGCCAGCAGCTTGGAGACAGGAGATCAGCCCCAGCATTTT. Full variable domain (missing parts from reference TRBV5-5 and TRBJ1-5): DAGVTQSPTHLIKTRGQQVTLRCSPISGHKSVSWYQQVLGQGPQFIFQYYEKEERGRGNFPDRFSARQFPNYSSELNVNALLLGDSALYLCASSLETGDQPQHFGDGTRLSIL.

V gene TRBV6-5 combines with J gene TRBJ1-2; weak D call: TRBD1 (5 bases). Trimming removed 6 bases at V and 6 bases at J, with 11 bases between. Germline V gene data show CDR1 as MNHEY and CDR2 as SVGAGI. The CDR3 has 12 residues. Here the CDR3 reads CASRLGRDGYTF. CDR3 coding DNA: TGTGCCAGCAGGCTGGGGCGAGATGGCTACACCTTC.

The chain carries TRBV6-5 and TRBJ2-1; 8 bases line up with TRBD2. CDR1 and CDR2 (germline): MNHEY, SVGAGI. This CDR3 comprises 15 residues. J lost 3 bases, V lost 4 bases, and 5 bases had no gene match. This chain's CDR3 is CASSSTSGLYNEQFF. DNA for the CDR3: TGTGCCAGCAGTTCAACTAGCGGACTCTACAATGAGCAGTTCTTC.

The chain joins TRBV6-5 to TRBJ2-7; weak D call: TRBD2 (5 bases). CDR1 and CDR2 from the germline V gene are MNHEY and SVGAGI. The CDR3 has 14 residues. V lost 6 bases and J 4 bases, leaving 16 bases between the germline ends. The CDR3 sequence: CASRTRRFGYEQYF. The DNA of the CDR3 is TGTGCCAGCAGAACTAGGCGATTTGGGTACGAGCAGTACTTC.

The chain uses TRBV28 and TRBJ2-7; D unclear. Germline V CDR1 and CDR2: MDHEN, SYDVKM. This CDR3 region has 12 residues. V lost 6 bases, J lost 3 bases, and 9 bases lay in between. The CDR3 loop reads CASSSGGYEQYF. Here the CDR3 DNA reads TGTGCCAGCAGCTCCGGTGGCTACGAGCAGTACTTC. Full variable domain (missing parts from reference TRBV28 and TRBJ2-7): DVKVTQSSRYLVKRTGEKVFLECVQDMDHENMFWYRQDPGLGLRLIYFSYDVKMKEKGDIPEGYSVSREKKERFSLILESASTNQTSMYLCASSSGGYEQYFGPGTRLTVT.

As to this clone: At the DNA level, this CDR3 is encoded by other sequences in the same sample as well. This chain links TRBV5-1 with TRBJ2-1; no firm D call. Trimming pared 0 bases from V and 4 bases from J, leaving 5 bases between. Germline values: CDR1 SGHRS, CDR2 YFSETQ. The CDR3 contains 13 residues. In DNA form, the CDR3 reads TGCGCCAGCAGCTTGGACAGATACAATGAGCAGTTCTTC. Encoded protein: CASSLDRYNEQFF.